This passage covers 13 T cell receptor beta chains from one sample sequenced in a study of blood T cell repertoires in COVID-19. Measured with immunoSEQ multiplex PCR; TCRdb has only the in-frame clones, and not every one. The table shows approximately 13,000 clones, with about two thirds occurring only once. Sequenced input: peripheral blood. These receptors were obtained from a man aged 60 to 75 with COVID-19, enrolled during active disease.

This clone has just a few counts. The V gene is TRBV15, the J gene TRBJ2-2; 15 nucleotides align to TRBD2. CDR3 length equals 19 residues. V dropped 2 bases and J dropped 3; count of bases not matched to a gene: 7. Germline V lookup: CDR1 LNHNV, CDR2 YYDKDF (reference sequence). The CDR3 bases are TGTGCCACCAGCAGACAAGGACTAGCGGGAGGGCCCGACACCGGGGAGCTGTTTTTT. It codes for CATSRQGLAGGPDTGELFF.

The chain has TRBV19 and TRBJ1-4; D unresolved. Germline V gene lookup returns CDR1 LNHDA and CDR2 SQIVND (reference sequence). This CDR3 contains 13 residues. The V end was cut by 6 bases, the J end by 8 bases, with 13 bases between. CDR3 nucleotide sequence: TGTGCCAGTAGCTATGAAGCGAGGGAAAAACTGTTTTTT. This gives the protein CASSYEAREKLFF.

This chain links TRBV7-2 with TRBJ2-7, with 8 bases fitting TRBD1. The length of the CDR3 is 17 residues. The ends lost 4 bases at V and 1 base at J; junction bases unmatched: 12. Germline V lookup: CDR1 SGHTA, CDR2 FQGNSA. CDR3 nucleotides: TGTGCCAGCAGCTCCTGGCTGACAGGGGAAAGGTCCTACGAGCAGTACTTC. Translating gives CASSSWLTGERSYEQYF.

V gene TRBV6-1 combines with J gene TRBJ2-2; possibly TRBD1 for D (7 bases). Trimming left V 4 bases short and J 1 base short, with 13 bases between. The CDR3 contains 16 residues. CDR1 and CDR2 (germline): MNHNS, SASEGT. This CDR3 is CASSVRGALNTGELFF. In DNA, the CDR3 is TGTGCCAGCAGTGTCAGGGGGGCACTGAACACCGGGGAGCTGTTTTTT.

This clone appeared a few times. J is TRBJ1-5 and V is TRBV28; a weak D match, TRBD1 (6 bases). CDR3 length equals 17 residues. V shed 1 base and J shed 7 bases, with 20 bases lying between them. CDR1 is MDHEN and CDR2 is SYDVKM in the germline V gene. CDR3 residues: CASSLYMGDRRQQPQHF. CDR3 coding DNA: TGTGCCAGCAGTTTATATATGGGCGACAGGAGACAACAGCCCCAGCATTTT.

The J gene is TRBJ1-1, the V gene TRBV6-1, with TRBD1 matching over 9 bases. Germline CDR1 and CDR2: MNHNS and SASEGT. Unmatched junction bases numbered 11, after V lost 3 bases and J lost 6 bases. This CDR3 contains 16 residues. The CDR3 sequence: CASSDNRGLLGAEAFF. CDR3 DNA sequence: TGTGCCAGCAGTGATAACAGGGGGCTTTTGGGGGCTGAAGCTTTCTTT.

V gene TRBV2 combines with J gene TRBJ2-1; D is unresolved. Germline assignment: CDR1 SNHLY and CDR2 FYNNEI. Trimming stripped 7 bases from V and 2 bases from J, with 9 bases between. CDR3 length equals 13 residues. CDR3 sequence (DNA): TGTGCCAGCAAGCCGACACCCTACAATGAGCAGTTCTTC. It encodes CASKPTPYNEQFF.

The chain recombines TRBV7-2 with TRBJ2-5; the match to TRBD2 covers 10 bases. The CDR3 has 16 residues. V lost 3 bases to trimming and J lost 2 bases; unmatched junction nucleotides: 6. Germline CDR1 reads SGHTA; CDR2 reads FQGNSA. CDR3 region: CASSFLAGGAQETQYF. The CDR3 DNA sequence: TGTGCCAGCAGCTTCTTAGCGGGAGGAGCGCAAGAGACCCAGTACTTC.

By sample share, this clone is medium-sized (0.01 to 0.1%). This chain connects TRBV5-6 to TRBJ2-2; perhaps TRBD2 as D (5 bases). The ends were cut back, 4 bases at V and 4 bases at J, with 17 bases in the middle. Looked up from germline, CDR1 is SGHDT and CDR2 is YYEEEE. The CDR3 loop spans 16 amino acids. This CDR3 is CASSDSLGRFTGELFF. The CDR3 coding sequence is TGTGCCAGCAGCGACTCGCTGGGGAGATTCACCGGGGAGCTGTTTTTT.

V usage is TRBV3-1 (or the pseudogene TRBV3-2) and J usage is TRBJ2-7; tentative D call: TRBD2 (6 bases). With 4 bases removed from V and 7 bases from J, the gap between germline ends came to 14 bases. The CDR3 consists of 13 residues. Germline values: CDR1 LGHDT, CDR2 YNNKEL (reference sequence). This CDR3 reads CASSPRHGGEQYF. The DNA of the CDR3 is TGTGCCAGCAGCCCACGGCACGGAGGGGAGCAGTACTTC.

CDR3 DNA: TGTGCCACCCAGGGTGCCCCCGTAGTCAATCAGCCCCAGCATTTT. Translated: CATQGAPVVNQPQHF. The rearrangement links TRBV10-3 to TRBJ1-5; perhaps TRBD1 as D (5 bases). The CDR3 totals 15 residues. Trimming took 10 bases from V and 3 from J, leaving 19 bases between them. Looked up from germline, CDR1 is ENHRY and CDR2 is SYGVKD.

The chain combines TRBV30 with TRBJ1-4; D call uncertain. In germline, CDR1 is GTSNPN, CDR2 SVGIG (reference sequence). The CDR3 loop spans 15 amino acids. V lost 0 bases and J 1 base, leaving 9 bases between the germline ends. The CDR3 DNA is TGTGCCTGGAGTGTACCTACGGTAACTAATGAAAAACTGTTTTTT. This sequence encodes CAWSVPTVTNEKLFF.

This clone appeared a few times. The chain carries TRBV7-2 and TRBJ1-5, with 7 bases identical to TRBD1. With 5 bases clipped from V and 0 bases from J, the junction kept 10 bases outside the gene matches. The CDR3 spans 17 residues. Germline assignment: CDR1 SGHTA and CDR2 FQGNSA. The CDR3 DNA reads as TGTGCCAGCAGCCCTAGGGGGGACAGACATAGCAATCAGCCCCAGCATTTT. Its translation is CASSPRGDRHSNQPQHF.